A selection of T cell receptor beta chains follows, all from one sample in a study of regulatory T cells in long-lasting Graves disease. TCRdb recomputed calls from the multiplex PCR reads with MiXCR, one row per CDR3 protein. The sample carries around 250,000 distinct CDR3 sequences, roughly 18% recorded once. These sequences were also reported in another study, on T cells in Graves' hyperthyroidism and ophthalmopathy.

This specimen consisted of peripheral blood mononuclear cells (PBMCs), obtained at new diagnosis, from a patient treated with antithyroid drugs. The source of these receptors is a woman aged 25 to 39 with Graves disease. CDR3s include the opening cysteine and the closing phenylalanine or tryptophan. Not every row has a clone size; where given, it reads once, few, many or a size class.

cdr3_aa j_call clone_size v_call
CASSQNVDSQAFF TRBJ1-1 many TRBV7-6
CSAMEGGDVHEQFF TRBJ2-1 many TRBV20-1
CASSRRDGTDTQYF TRBJ2-3 . TRBV6-1
CASSLGRGGWRTDTEAFF TRBJ1-1 . TRBV5-1
CASSPEQGAHGYGYTF TRBJ1-2 many TRBV18
CASSPAKGYNEQFF TRBJ2-1 many TRBV18
CSPGQFMNTEAFF TRBJ1-1 . TRBV20-1
CASSTFFPPWNTEAFF TRBJ1-1 . TRBV11-2
CASSYRGRGTEAFF TRBJ1-1 many TRBV27
CASSPQTGGAEPQHF TRBJ1-5 many TRBV12-3/TRBV12-4
CASSEERETGELFF TRBJ2-2 . TRBV6-1
CSVEDPSGGETQYF TRBJ2-5 . TRBV29-1
CSASGGGKTQYF . . TRBV20-1
CASSQGKSGNRWWEQFF TRBJ2-1 many TRBV14
CASRSGVDNEQFF TRBJ2-1 once TRBV6-9
CSSPGQWKTQYF TRBJ2-5 many TRBV20-1
CSAPGQGYIHTEAFF TRBJ1-1 many TRBV20-1
CASSHGFTSGARGNEQFF TRBJ2-1 many TRBV4-2
CSARETPHEAFF TRBJ1-1 many TRBV20-1
CASSLGSGSQETQYF TRBJ2-5 many TRBV5-1
CATSDPQTGELFF TRBJ2-2 few TRBV24-1
CASSLANGGARGYTF TRBJ1-2 many TRBV5-1
CASRPSGGGEQYF TRBJ2-7 . TRBV12-3/TRBV12-4
CSAGLAETYEQYF TRBJ2-7 few TRBV20-1
CASSAESGTDTQYF TRBJ2-3 . TRBV7-2